The clone carrying this T cell receptor beta chain has just one count. V was pared by 3 bases and J by 1 base, with 11 bases of the junction left unmatched. This CDR3 is 17 amino acids long. Germline assignment: CDR1 LNHDA and CDR2 SQIVND (reference sequence). This entry belongs to a study of cytomegalovirus exposure and HLA in healthy donors. The primer mix had 60 Vbeta and 13 Jbeta primers. The assay was immunoSEQ multiplex PCR, and TCRdb's table has in-frame clones only and misses some. The data show about 160,000 clones, 75% seen once. V usage is TRBV19 and J usage is TRBJ1-1; 7 nucleotides align to TRBD1. This TCR was recovered from a woman aged 45-59 years in good health and CMV-seropositive. Sequenced: PBMCs. The CDR3 here is CASSMGERGRGNTEAFF. DNA of the CDR3: TGTGCCAGTAGTATGGGCGAAAGGGGGCGCGGGAACACTGAAGCTTTCTTT. The full variable domain, completed using reference TRBV19 and TRBJ1-1, is DGGITQSPKYLFRKEGQNVTLSCEQNLNHDAMYWYRQDPGQGLRLIYYSQIVNDFQKGDIAEGYSVSREKKESFPLTVTSAQKNPTAFYLCASSMGERGRGNTEAFFGQGTRLTVV.